The TCR beta chain described here comes from a study of blood T cell repertoires in COVID-19. Background on the study: The United States, Italy and Spain supplied acute and convalescent COVID-19 samples. The cDNA or gDNA used as material had been derived from T cells, B-cell-depleted T cells, or PBMCs.

As handled by the study authors: Amplification from reference gene primers served as the basis for estimated nucleated cell counts. Using immunoSEQ multiplex PCR, the repertoire was profiled, and TCRdb retains in-frame clones only, with some absent. That table furnishes V, J and clone size, whereas the DNA furnished D and trimming. The top ten clones hold about an eighth of a sample with around 180,000 clones, about 81% of them seen once. Seattle patients were enrolled while actively infected and followed longitudinally. There are 15 residues in the CDR3. CDR1 is SGDLS and CDR2 is YYNGEE in the germline V gene. Trimming cost V 3 bases and J 2 bases; bases outside gene matches: 2.

The receptor's source is a woman of 80 years or more with COVID-19, enrolled during active disease. The J gene is TRBJ2-3, the V gene TRBV9; 11 bases match TRBD1. Sequencing was done on a sample of peripheral blood. In nucleotides, the CDR3 is TGTGCCAGCAGCGGGACAGGGGGCCCCACAGATACGCAGTATTTT. Translated, it gives CASSGTGGPTDTQYF.